This entry concerns a single TCR beta chain. The V end was cut by 3 bases, the J end by 8 bases, with 11 bases between. The CDR3 has 13 residues. Germline CDR1 MDHEN, CDR2 SYDVKM. The sample is drawn from a study of shared clonotypes between healthy human individuals. Sequenced by immunoSEQ multiplex PCR; TCRdb stores in-frame clones only, minus some. The top ten clones hold about 0.064% of a sample with hundreds of thousands of clones, roughly 95% of them seen once. What was sequenced was naive CD4+ T cells sorted from blood. Described subset: CD45RA+ positively selected. This clonotype was sampled from a woman aged 30 to 39 in good health. This chain uses TRBV28 with TRBJ1-5; no firm D call. The CDR3 DNA sequence: TGTGCCAGCAGTTTTCGAATGAACGAGCCCCAGCATTTT. It codes for CASSFRMNEPQHF.